The clone carrying this TCR beta chain was observed a handful of times. No antigen is known for it. This record comes from a study of T-cell memory formation after mild COVID-19. Points from the study as a whole: Those CD4+ clones that contracted were mainly in CM and EM (CD8+ ones in EMRA).

A single record per CDR3 protein comes from TCRdb applying MiXCR to the 5' RACE reads. The sample shows roughly 560,000 distinct CDR3 sequences, roughly 20% of them seen only once. The CDR3 totals 14 residues. The germline V gene has CDR1 SGHRS and CDR2 YFSETQ. The germline V and J ends were trimmed by 2 bases and 0 bases, with 8 bases remaining between them. The receptor was derived from an adult woman who had mild COVID-19 (a few samples of this study predate the infection). Cell type and time point are not known. V and J are TRBV5-1 and TRBJ1-1; D is ambiguous. Sequencing used PBMCs or a T cell subset sorted from them (not recorded which). This chain's CDR3 is CASSFKQLNTEAFF. CDR3 in DNA: TGCGCCAGCAGCTTCAAACAGCTGAACACTGAAGCTTTCTTT. Variable domain in full (rest from reference TRBV5-1 and TRBJ1-1): KAGVTQTPRYLIKTRGQQVTLSCSPISGHRSVSWYQQTPGQGLQFLFEYFSETQRNKGNFPGRFSGRQFSNSRSEMNVSTLELGDSALYLCASSFKQLNTEAFFGQGTRLTVV.